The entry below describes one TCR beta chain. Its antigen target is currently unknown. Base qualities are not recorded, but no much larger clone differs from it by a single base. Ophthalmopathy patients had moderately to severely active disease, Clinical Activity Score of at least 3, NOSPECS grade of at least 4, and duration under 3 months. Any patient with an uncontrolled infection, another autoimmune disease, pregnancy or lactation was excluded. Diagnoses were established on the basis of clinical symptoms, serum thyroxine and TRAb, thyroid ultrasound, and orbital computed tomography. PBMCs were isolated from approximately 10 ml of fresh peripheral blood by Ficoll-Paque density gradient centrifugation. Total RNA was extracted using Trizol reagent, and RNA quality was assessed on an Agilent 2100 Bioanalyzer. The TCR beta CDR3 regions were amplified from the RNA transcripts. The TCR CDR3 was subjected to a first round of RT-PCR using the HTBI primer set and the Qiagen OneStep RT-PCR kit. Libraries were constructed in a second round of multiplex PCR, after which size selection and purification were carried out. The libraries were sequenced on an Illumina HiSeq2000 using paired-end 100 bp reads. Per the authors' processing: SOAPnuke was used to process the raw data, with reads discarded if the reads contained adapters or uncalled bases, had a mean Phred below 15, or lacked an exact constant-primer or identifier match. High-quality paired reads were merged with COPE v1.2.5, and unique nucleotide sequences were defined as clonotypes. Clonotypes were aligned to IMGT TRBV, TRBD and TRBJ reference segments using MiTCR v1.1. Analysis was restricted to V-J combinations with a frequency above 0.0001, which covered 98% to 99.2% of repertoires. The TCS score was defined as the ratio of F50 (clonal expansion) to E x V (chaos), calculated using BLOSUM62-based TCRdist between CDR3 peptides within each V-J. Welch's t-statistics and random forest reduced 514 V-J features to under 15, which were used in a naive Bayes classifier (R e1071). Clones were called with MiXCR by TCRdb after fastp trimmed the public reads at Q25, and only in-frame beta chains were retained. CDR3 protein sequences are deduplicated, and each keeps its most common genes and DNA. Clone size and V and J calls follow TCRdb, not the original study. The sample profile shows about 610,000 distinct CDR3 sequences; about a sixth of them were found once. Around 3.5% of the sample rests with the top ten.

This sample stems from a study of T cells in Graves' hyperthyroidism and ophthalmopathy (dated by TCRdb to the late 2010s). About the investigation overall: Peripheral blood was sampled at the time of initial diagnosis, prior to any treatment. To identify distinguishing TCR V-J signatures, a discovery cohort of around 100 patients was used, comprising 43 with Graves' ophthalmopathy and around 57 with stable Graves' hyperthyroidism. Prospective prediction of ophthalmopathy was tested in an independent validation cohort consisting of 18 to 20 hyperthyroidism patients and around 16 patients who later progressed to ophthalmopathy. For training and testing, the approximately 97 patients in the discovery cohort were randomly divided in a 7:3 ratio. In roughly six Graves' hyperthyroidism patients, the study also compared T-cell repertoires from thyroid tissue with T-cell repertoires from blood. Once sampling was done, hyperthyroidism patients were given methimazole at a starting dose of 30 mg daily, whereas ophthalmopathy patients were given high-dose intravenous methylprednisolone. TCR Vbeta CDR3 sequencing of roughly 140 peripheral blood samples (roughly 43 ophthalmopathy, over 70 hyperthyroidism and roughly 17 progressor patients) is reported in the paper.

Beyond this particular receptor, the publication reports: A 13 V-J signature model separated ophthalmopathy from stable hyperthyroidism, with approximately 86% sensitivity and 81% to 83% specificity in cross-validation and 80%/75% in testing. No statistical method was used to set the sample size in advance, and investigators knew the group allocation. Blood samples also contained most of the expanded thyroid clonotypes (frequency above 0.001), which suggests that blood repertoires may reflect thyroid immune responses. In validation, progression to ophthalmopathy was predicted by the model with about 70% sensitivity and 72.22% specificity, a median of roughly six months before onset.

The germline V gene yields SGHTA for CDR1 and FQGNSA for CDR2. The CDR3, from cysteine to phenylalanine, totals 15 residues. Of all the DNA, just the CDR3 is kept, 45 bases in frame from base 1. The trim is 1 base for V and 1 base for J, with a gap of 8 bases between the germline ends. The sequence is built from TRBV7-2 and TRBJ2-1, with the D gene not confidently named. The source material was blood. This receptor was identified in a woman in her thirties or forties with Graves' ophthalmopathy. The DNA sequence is TGTGCCAGCAGCTTAGACCTCGGGTCCTACAATGAGCAGTTCTTC. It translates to CASSLDLGSYNEQFF. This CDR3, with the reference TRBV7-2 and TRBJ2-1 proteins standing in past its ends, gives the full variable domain GAGVSQSPSNKVTEKGKDVELRCDPISGHTALYWYRQSLGQGLEFLIYFQGNSAPDKSGLPSDRFSAERTGGSVSTLTIQRTQQEDSAVYLCASSLDLGSYNEQFFGPGTRLTVL.